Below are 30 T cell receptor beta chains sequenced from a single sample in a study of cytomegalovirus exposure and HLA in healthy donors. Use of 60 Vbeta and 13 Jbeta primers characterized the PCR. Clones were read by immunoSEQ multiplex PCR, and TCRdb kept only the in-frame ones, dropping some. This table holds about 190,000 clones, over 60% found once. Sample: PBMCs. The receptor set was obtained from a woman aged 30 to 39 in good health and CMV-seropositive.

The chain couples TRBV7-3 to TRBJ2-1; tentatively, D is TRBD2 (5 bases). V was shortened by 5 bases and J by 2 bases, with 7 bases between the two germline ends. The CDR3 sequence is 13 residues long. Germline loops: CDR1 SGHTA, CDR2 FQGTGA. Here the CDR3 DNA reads TGTGCCAGCAGCGCCGGGACCTACAATGAGCAGTTCTTC. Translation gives CASSAGTYNEQFF.

In DNA form, the CDR3 reads TGTGCCAGCAGCTTAGCGGGACTACCTATAGAGCAGTACTTC. Amino acid sequence: CASSLAGLPIEQYF. The chain employs TRBV7-2 and TRBJ2-7; 7 nucleotides match TRBD2. CDR3 length: 14 residues. The V segment lost 0 bases and the J segment 7 bases; nucleotides outside the gene matches: 6. The germline V gene has CDR1 SGHTA and CDR2 FQGNSA.

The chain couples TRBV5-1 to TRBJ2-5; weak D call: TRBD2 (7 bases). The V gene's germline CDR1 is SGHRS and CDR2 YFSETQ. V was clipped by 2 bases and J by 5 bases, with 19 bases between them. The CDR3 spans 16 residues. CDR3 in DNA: TGCGCCAGCAGCTTCTTAGGGGGGGCGAGAAAGGAGACCCAGTACTTC. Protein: CASSFLGGARKETQYF.

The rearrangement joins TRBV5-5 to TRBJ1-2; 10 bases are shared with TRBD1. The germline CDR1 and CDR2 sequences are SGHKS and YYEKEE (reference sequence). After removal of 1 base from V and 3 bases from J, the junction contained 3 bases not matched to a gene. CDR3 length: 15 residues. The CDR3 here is CASSLSTGGDYGYTF. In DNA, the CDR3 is TGTGCCAGCAGCTTGTCGACAGGGGGCGACTATGGCTACACCTTC.

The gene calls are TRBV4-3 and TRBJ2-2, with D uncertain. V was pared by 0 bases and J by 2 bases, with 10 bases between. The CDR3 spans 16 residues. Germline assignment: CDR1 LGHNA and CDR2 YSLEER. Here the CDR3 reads CASSQDLDGNTGELFF. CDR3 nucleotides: TGCGCCAGCAGCCAAGATCTAGACGGTAACACCGGGGAGCTGTTTTTT.

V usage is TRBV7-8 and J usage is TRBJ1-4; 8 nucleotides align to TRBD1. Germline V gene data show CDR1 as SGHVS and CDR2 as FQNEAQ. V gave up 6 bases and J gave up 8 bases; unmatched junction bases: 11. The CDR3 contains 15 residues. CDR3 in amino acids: CASRAAGGRSEKLFF. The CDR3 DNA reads TGTGCCAGCAGAGCCGCAGGGGGCAGAAGCGAAAAACTGTTTTTT.

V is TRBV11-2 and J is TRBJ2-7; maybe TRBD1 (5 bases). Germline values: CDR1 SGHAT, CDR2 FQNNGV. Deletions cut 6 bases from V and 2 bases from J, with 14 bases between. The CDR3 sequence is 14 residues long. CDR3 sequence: CASRLDRPPYEQYF. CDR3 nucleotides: TGTGCCAGCAGACTCGACAGACCACCCTACGAGCAGTACTTC.

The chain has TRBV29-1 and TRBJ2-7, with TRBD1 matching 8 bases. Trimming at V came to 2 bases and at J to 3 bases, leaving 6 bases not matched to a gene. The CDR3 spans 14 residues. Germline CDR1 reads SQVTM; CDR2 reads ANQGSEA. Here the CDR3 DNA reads TGCAGCGTTGAAACCGGGACAGGAGGCTACGAGCAGTACTTC. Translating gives CSVETGTGGYEQYF.

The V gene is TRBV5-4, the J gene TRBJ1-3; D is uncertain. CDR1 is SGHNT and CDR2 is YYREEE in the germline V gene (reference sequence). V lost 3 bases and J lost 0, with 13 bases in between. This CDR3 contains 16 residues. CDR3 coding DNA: TGTGCCAGCAGCTCGAGTCAAACTCGCTCTGGAAACACCATATATTTT. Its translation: CASSSSQTRSGNTIYF.

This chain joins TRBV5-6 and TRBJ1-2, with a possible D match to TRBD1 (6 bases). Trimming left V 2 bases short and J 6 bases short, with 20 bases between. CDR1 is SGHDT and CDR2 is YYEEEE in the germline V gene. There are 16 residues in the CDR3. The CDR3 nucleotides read TGTGCCAGCAGCTTACTAGGGGGTGAAGGGACAAATGGCTACACCTTC. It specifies CASSLLGGEGTNGYTF.

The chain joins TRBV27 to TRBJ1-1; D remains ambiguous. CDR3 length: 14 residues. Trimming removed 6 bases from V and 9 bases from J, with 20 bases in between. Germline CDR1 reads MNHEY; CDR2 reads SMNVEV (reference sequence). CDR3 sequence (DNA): TGTGCCAGCAGCACTTTACAGCGGCCCTTAAAAGCTTTCTTT. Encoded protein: CASSTLQRPLKAFF.

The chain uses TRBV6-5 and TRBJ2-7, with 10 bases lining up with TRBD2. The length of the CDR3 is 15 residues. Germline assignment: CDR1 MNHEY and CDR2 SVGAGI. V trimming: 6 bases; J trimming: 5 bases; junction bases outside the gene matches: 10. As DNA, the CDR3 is TGTGCCAGCAGGACGGGACTAGCGAGTGCGGACGAGCAGTACTTC. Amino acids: CASRTGLASADEQYF.

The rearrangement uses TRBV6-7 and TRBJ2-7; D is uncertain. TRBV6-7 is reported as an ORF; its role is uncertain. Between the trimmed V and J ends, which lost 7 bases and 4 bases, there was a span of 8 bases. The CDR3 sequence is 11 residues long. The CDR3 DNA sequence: TGTGCCAGCACCAGGCTATACGAGCAGTACTTC. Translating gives CASTRLYEQYF.

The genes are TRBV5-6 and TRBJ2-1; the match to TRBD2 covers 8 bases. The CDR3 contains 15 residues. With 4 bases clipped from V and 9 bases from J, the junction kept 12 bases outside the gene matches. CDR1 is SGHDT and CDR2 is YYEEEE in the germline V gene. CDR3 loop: CASSRRGTSWSEQFF. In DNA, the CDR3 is TGTGCCAGCAGCCGAAGGGGGACTAGTTGGAGTGAGCAGTTCTTC.

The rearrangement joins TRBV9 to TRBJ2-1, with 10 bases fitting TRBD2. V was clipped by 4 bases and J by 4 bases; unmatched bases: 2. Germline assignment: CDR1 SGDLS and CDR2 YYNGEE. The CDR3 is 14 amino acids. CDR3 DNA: TGTGCCAGCAGCTCTAGCGGGGGATACAATGAGCAGTTCTTC. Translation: CASSSSGGYNEQFF.

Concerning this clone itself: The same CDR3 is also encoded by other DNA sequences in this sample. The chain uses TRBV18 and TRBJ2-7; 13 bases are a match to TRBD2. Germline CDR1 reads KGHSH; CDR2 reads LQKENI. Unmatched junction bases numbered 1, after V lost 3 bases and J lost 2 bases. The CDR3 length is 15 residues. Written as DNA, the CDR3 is TGTGCCAGCTCACCTACTAGCGGGGGGGCCTACGAGCAGTACTTC. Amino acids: CASSPTSGGAYEQYF. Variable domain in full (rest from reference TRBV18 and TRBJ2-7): NAGVMQNPRHLVRRRGQEARLRCSPMKGHSHVYWYRQLPEEGLKFMVYLQKENIIDESGMPKERFSAEFPKEGPSILRIQQVVRGDSAAYFCASSPTSGGAYEQYFGPGTRLTVT.

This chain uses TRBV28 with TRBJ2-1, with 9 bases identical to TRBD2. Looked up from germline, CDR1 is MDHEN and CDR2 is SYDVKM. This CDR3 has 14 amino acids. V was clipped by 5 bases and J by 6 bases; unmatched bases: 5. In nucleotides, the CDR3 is TGTGCCAGCAGTGGACTAGCGTATTTCAATGAGCAGTTCTTC. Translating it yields CASSGLAYFNEQFF.

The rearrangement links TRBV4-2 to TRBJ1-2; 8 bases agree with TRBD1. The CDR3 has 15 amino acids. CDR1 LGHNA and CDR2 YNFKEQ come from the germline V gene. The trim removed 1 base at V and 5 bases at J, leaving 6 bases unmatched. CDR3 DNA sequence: TGTGCCAGCAGCCAAGCGACAGGGGATTCTTATGGCTACACCTTC. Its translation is CASSQATGDSYGYTF.

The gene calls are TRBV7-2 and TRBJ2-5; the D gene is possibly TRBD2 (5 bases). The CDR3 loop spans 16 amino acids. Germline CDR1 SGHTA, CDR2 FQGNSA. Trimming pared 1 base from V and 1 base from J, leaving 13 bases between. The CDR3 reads CASSLVGLRGQETQYF. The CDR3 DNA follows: TGTGCCAGCAGCTTAGTAGGCCTCCGGGGCCAAGAGACCCAGTACTTC.

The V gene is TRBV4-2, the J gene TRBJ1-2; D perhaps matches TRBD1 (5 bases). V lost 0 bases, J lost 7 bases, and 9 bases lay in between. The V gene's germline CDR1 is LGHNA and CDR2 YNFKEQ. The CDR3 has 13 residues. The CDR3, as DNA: TGTGCCAGCAGCCAAGAAGGGGCCGGTGGCTACACCTTC. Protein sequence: CASSQEGAGGYTF.

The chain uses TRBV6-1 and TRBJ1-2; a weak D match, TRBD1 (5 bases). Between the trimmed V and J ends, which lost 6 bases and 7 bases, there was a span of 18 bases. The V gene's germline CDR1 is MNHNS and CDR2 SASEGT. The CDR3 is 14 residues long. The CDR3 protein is CASRRGAGGAGYTF. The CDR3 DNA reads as TGTGCCAGCAGGAGAGGGGCTGGCGGGGCTGGCTACACCTTC.

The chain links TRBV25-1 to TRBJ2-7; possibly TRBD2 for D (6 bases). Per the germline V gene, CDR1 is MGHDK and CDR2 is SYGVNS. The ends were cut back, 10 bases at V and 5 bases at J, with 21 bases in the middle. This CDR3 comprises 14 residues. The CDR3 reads CATSVGGTLHEQYF. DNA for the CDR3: TGTGCCACCTCGGTGGGGGGAACTCTACACGAGCAGTACTTC.

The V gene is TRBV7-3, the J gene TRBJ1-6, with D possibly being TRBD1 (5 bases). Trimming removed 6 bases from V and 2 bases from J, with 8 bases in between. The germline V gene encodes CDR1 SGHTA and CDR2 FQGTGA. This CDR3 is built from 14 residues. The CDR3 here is CASRGGAYNSPLHF. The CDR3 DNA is TGTGCCAGCAGGGGGGGAGCCTATAATTCACCCCTCCACTTT.

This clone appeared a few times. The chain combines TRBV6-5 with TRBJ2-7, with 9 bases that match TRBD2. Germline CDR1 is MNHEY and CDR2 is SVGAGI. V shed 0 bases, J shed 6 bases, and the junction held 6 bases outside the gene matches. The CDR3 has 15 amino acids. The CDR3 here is CASSYSGGRGFEQYF. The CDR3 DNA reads TGTGCCAGCAGTTACTCGGGCGGGAGGGGGTTCGAGCAGTACTTC.

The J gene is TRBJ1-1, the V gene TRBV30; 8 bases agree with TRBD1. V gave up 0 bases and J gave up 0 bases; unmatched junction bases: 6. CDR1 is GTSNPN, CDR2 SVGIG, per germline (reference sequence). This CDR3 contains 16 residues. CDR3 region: CAWSVRQGAMNTEAFF. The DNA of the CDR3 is TGTGCCTGGAGTGTACGTCAGGGGGCGATGAACACTGAAGCTTTCTTT.

Here the CDR3 reads CAISAEGSVYGYTF. Written as DNA, the CDR3 is TGTGCCATCAGTGCGGAGGGGTCGGTCTATGGCTACACCTTC. The chain joins TRBV10-3 to TRBJ1-2; TRBD1 is a possible D gene (5 bases). This CDR3 spans 14 amino acids. Germline V lookup: CDR1 ENHRY, CDR2 SYGVKD. Between the trimmed V and J ends, which lost 4 bases and 4 bases, there was a span of 13 bases.

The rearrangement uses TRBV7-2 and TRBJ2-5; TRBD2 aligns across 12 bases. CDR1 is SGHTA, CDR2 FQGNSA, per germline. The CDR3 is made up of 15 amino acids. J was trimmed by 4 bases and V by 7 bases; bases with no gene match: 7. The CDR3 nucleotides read TGTGCCAGCACCCGACTAGCGGGAGTAGGAGAGACCCAGTACTTC. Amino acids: CASTRLAGVGETQYF.

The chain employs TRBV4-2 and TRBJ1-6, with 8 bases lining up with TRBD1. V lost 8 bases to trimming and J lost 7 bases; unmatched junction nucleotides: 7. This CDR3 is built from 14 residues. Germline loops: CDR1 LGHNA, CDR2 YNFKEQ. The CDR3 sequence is CASGRQGWNSPLHF. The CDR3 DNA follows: TGTGCCAGCGGAAGACAGGGGTGGAATTCACCCCTCCACTTT.

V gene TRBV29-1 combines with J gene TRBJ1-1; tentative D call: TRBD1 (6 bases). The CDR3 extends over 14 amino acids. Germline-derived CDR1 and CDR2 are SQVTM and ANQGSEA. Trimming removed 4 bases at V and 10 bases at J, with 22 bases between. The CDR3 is CSVVGGGGSPGAFF. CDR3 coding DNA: TGCAGCGTTGTGGGGGGAGGGGGGTCGCCAGGAGCTTTCTTT.

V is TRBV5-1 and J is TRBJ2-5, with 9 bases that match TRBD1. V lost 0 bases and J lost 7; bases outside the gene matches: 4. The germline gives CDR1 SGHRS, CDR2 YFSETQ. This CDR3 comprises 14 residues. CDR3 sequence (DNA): TGCGCCAGCAGCTTGGGACAGGGGGACGGGACCCAGTACTTC. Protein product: CASSLGQGDGTQYF.